These T cell receptor beta chains were read from a single sample in a study of technical replicates of blood from a few donors. Assay used: immunoSEQ multiplex PCR; TCRdb lists only in-frame clones, some missing. Here the sample spans around 53,000 clones, around 90% being singletons. Input material: PBMCs. Receptor source: a human donor in good health. Some clones in this sample may be carry-over from other donors' samples. Each CDR3 is given with its conserved first and last residue. Each record gives: V gene, D gene, clone size, J gene, CDR3 DNA, CDR3 protein. The D gene is left open where the match is weak. Size is stated for part of the rows, as once, few or many counts, or as a class when the clone is expanded.

V: TRBV7-9
D: TRBD2
size: .
J: TRBJ2-5
DNA: TGTGCCAGCAGCTTAGAGGGAGGGCCAGAGACCCAGTACTTC
CDR3: CASSLEGGPETQYF

V: TRBV4-1
D: TRBD2
size: .
J: TRBJ2-7
DNA: TGCGCCAGCAGCCCTCCACTAGCGCGCGAGCAGTACTTC
CDR3: CASSPPLAREQYF

V: TRBV7-9
D: .
size: .
J: TRBJ1-2
DNA: TGTGCCAGCAGCTCGAGGGAGGAAGCGCCCCAAGATAACACCTTC
CDR3: CASSSREEAPQDNTF

V: TRBV6-1
D: .
size: .
J: TRBJ1-5
DNA: TGTGCCAGCAGTGAGTGGGGGGTGGTGTATCAGCCCCAGCATTTT
CDR3: CASSEWGVVYQPQHF

V: TRBV9
D: TRBD1
size: .
J: TRBJ1-2
DNA: TGTGCCAGCAGTAAGACAGGGGGCGCTGACTATGGCTACACCTTC
CDR3: CASSKTGGADYGYTF

V: TRBV6-5
D: .
size: .
J: TRBJ2-3
DNA: TGTGCCAGCACCTCTAGCACAGATACGCAGTATTTT
CDR3: CASTSSTDTQYF

V: TRBV5-1
D: .
size: .
J: TRBJ2-7
DNA: TGCGCCAGCAGCTTGGACAGGGGACTTGAGCAGTACTTC
CDR3: CASSLDRGLEQYF

V: TRBV5-4
D: .
size: .
J: TRBJ1-4
DNA: TGTGCCAGCAGCCGAGACGGGAGTTTTGGGGAAAAACTGTTTTTT
CDR3: CASSRDGSFGEKLFF

V: TRBV4-3
D: .
size: .
J: TRBJ2-7
DNA: TGCGCCAGCAGCCAAGAGAGCTCCTACGAGCAGTACTTC
CDR3: CASSQESSYEQYF

V: TRBV9
D: .
size: .
J: TRBJ1-2
DNA: TGTGCCAGCAGCGTAGTTCCACAAAACTATGGCTACACCTTC
CDR3: CASSVVPQNYGYTF

V: TRBV9
D: TRBD1
size: .
J: TRBJ2-7
DNA: TGTGCCAGCAGCGTAACTGACAGGGGGCACTACGAGCAGTACTTC
CDR3: CASSVTDRGHYEQYF

V: TRBV6-1
D: .
size: few
J: TRBJ1-6
DNA: TGTGCCAGCAGTGAACCGTATTCACCCCTCCACTTT
CDR3: CASSEPYSPLHF

V: TRBV29-1
D: .
size: .
J: TRBJ2-5
DNA: TGCAGCGTTGTCGTGGACAGTAAAGGTACCCAGTACTTC
CDR3: CSVVVDSKGTQYF

V: TRBV4-3
D: .
size: .
J: TRBJ2-5
DNA: TGCGCCAGCAGCCCCGCCAGGGAGGTTCCGTCCCAGTACTTC
CDR3: CASSPAREVPSQYF

V: TRBV7-8
D: .
size: .
J: TRBJ2-7
DNA: TGTGCCAGCAGCTTCTTTACCGGTGACTACGAGCAGTACTTC
CDR3: CASSFFTGDYEQYF

V: TRBV14
D: .
size: .
J: TRBJ2-5
DNA: TGTGCCAGCAGCCGACTTGACGGCCAAGAGACCCAGTACTTC
CDR3: CASSRLDGQETQYF

V: TRBV7-2
D: .
size: .
J: TRBJ2-1
DNA: TGTGCCAGCAGCTTAAGCTTCGCAATCCGCCGGGGAGAGCAGTTCTTC
CDR3: CASSLSFAIRRGEQFF

V: TRBV19
D: TRBD1
size: .
J: TRBJ1-2
DNA: TGTGCCAGTAGTACCCTGGGACAGGGGACTTCTGGCTACACCTTC
CDR3: CASSTLGQGTSGYTF

V: TRBV14
D: .
size: .
J: TRBJ1-6
DNA: TGTGCCAGCAGCCGGCAGGGGTACTCACCCCTCCACTTT
CDR3: CASSRQGYSPLHF

V: TRBV4-3
D: TRBD1
size: .
J: TRBJ2-7
DNA: TGCGCCAGCAGCCCCCTGGACAGGGGGCCGGCCTACGAGCAGTACTTC
CDR3: CASSPLDRGPAYEQYF

V: TRBV19
D: .
size: .
J: TRBJ1-3
DNA: TGTGCCAGTAGTATGTTTTCGGGAAACACCATATATTTT
CDR3: CASSMFSGNTIYF

V: TRBV5-6
D: .
size: .
J: TRBJ2-1
DNA: TGTGCCAGCAGCCAATGGCCCAATGAGCAGTTCTTC
CDR3: CASSQWPNEQFF

V: TRBV4-3
D: TRBD1
size: once
J: TRBJ1-2
DNA: TGCGCCAGCAGCCAAGAGGTGGGACAGGGGGGAGCTAACTATGGCTACACCTTC
CDR3: CASSQEVGQGGANYGYTF

V: TRBV30
D: .
size: .
J: TRBJ2-7
DNA: TGTGCCTGGAGTTCCAAGACAGCCGCGCAGTACTTC
CDR3: CAWSSKTAAQYF

V: TRBV6-5
D: TRBD1
size: .
J: TRBJ2-3
DNA: TGTGCCAGCAGTTTAGAAACAGGGGGGACGCAGTATTTT
CDR3: CASSLETGGTQYF

V: TRBV7-2
D: .
size: .
J: TRBJ1-6
DNA: TGTGCCAGCAGCCATACACGGGGGGTCACAAATTCACCCCTCCACTTT
CDR3: CASSHTRGVTNSPLHF

V: TRBV7-9
D: .
size: .
J: TRBJ2-5
DNA: TGTGCCAGCAGCGTAGATAGTGGGGCACAAGAGACCCAGTACTTC
CDR3: CASSVDSGAQETQYF

V: TRBV6-5
D: .
size: .
J: TRBJ1-6
DNA: TGTGCCAGCGGCAGGACACCCCTCCACTTT
CDR3: CASGRTPLHF

V: TRBV29-1
D: .
size: .
J: TRBJ1-2
DNA: TGCAGCGTTGAAACTGACAAACCCTATGGCTACACCTTC
CDR3: CSVETDKPYGYTF

V: TRBV4-3
D: .
size: .
J: TRBJ2-6
DNA: TGCGCCAGCAGCCAAGACCCGTCTGGGGCCAACGTCCTGACTTTC
CDR3: CASSQDPSGANVLTF

V: TRBV29-1
D: TRBD1
size: .
J: TRBJ2-7
DNA: TGCAGCGTTGACCCCCAGGGGGCGGGCGAGCAGTACTTC
CDR3: CSVDPQGAGEQYF

V: TRBV2
D: .
size: .
J: TRBJ1-5
DNA: TGTGCCAGCAGTGAAGATGGGGGCCCTCAGCCCCAGCATTTT
CDR3: CASSEDGGPQPQHF